This T cell receptor beta chain is from a study of cytomegalovirus exposure and HLA in healthy donors. Findings and caveats of the study: Later analysis suggested links between common viral pathogens and several top significant clusters.

This clone is a singleton in its sample. Its antigen is undetermined. The PCR had 60 Vbeta and 13 Jbeta primers. Here immunoSEQ multiplex PCR was the method, and the copy in TCRdb shows in-frame clones only, minus some. The table shows 200,000 or so clones, with 70% to 85% occurring only once. The CDR3 spans 14 residues. Trimming took 4 bases from V and 6 from J; bases not matched to a gene: 9. The germline V gene has CDR1 WSHSY and CDR2 SAAADI. The rearrangement uses TRBV10-2 and TRBJ2-7, with 7 bases that match TRBD2. The receptor was isolated from a male donor in good health and CMV-seronegative. The source material was PBMCs. The CDR3 DNA follows: TGCGCCAGCAGTGTGGCGGGAGAGGCGGGCGAGCAGTACTTC. Translating gives CASSVAGEAGEQYF.